What follows is one T cell receptor beta chain and its context. Its antigen is not identified. Clinical symptoms, serum thyroxine, TRAb, thyroid ultrasound and orbital computed tomography established diagnosis. V lost 8 bases and J 1 base, leaving 8 bases between the germline ends. This CDR3 is built from 13 residues. CDR1 is MNHEY, CDR2 SVGAGI, per germline. This record comes from a study of T cells in Graves' hyperthyroidism and ophthalmopathy. Points from the study as a whole: Through a model of 13 V-J features, ophthalmopathy was separated from stable hyperthyroidism. Most thyroid clonotypes expanded above 0.001 were also detected in blood.

Researchers took RNA transcripts and amplified the TCR beta CDR3 regions from them. First-round RT-PCR targeting the TCR CDR3 was performed with the HTBI primer set. Each CDR3 protein gets one entry after TCRdb re-called the multiplex PCR reads with MiXCR. This table has a few hundred thousand distinct CDR3 sequences, just over 45% appearing once. The TCR originated in a woman aged 18-30 years with Graves' hyperthyroidism. The sample taken for sequencing was peripheral blood or thyroid tissue (not recorded which). The chain employs TRBV6-5 and TRBJ2-2, with D unresolved. CDR3 nucleotides: TGTGCCAGCCCTAGTGAGAACACCGGGGAGCTGTTTTTT. It specifies CASPSENTGELFF.